Sequencing of this TCR beta chain was carried out in a study of cytomegalovirus exposure and HLA in healthy donors. Assay used: immunoSEQ multiplex PCR; TCRdb lists only in-frame clones, some missing. This table has about 44,000 clones, 93% appearing once. This CDR3 comprises 14 residues. Trimming cost V 2 bases and J 5 bases, with 12 bases left between them. Per germline, CDR1 MDHEN and CDR2 SYDVKM. The V and J genes are TRBV28 and TRBJ1-2; D is uncertain. The sample comprised PBMCs. The sequence was collected from a young woman in good health and CMV-seronegative. Here the CDR3 reads CASSLPLPPYGYTF. CDR3 nucleotide sequence: TGTGCCAGCAGTTTACCACTGCCCCCTTATGGCTACACCTTC.